These 17 T cell receptor beta chains were sequenced from one sample in a study of Graves' ophthalmopathy and Graves' hyperthyroidism. The authors amplified TCR beta CDR3 regions from RNA transcripts. A first-round RT-PCR used HTBI primers, followed by a second-round multiplex PCR. MiXCR was run by TCRdb on the multiplex PCR reads, yielding one entry per CDR3 protein. Of about 230,000 distinct CDR3 sequences listed, roughly 50% are singletons. The source material was peripheral blood. Receptor source: an adult man with Graves' ophthalmopathy.

The rearrangement joins TRBV6-1 to TRBJ2-7, with TRBD2 matching 9 bases. The CDR3 is made up of 15 amino acids. V lost 7 bases and J lost 3; bases outside the gene matches: 10. The germline CDR1 and CDR2 sequences are MNHNS and SASEGT. The CDR3 bases are TGTGCCAGCACTGGGGGTGCTAGCGGGAACTACGAGCAGTACTTC. It translates to CASTGGASGNYEQYF.

This clonotype was recorded many times. A much more abundant neighbour one base away suggests this may be a read error. The chain joins TRBV7-6 to TRBJ1-5, with TRBD1 identical over 10 bases. Germline V CDR1 and CDR2: SGHVS, FNYEAQ. Trimming cost V 8 bases and J 2 bases; bases outside gene matches: 0. This CDR3 is built from 13 residues. CDR3 coding DNA: TGTGCCAGCGGGACAGGGGGCAATCAGCCCCAGCATTTT. Amino acid sequence: CASGTGGNQPQHF.

The rearrangement joins TRBV6-2 or TRBV6-3 to TRBJ2-7; D might be TRBD2 (6 bases). The CDR3 extends over 15 amino acids. Germline CDR1 is MNHEY and CDR2 is SVGEGT. Trimming removed 2 bases from V and 0 bases from J, with 11 bases in between. CDR3 residues: CASSYDAGSSYEQYF. CDR3 nucleotide sequence: TGTGCCAGCAGTTACGACGCGGGATCCTCCTACGAGCAGTACTTC.

This sequence joins TRBV20-1 and TRBJ2-7; 7 bases agree with TRBD1. Germline assignment: CDR1 DFQATT and CDR2 SNEGSKA (reference sequence). The V segment lost 6 bases and the J segment 12 bases; nucleotides outside the gene matches: 8. This CDR3 region has 10 residues. The CDR3 coding sequence is TGCAGTGCGTCATACAGGGGTCCGTACTTC. It specifies CSASYRGPYF.

This chain uses TRBV5-6 with TRBJ1-5, with a possible D match to TRBD1 (6 bases). The CDR3 runs to 13 residues. The ends were cut back, 4 bases at V and 4 bases at J, with 9 bases in the middle. The germline V gene has CDR1 SGHDT and CDR2 YYEEEE. CDR3 nucleotide sequence: TGTGCCAGCAGCCCGGGGACAAATCAGCCCCAGCATTTT. Its protein product is CASSPGTNQPQHF.

This clonotype was detected only a few times. The V call is TRBV7-9, the J call TRBJ2-7, with D unresolved. Germline values: CDR1 SEHNR, CDR2 FQNEAQ (reference sequence). Trimming removed 0 bases from V and 6 bases from J, with 6 bases in between. The CDR3 totals 12 residues. CDR3 loop: CASSLARSEQYF. The DNA for the CDR3 is TGTGCCAGCAGCTTAGCGCGGAGCGAGCAGTACTTC.

This clonotype was seen at least ten times. The chain combines TRBV29-1 with TRBJ1-2; D is perhaps TRBD1 (5 bases). CDR3 length: 12 amino acids. CDR1 and CDR2 (germline): SQVTM, ANQGSEA. V lost 3 bases and J lost 1, with 6 bases in between. The CDR3 DNA reads as TGCAGCGTTGATGACAGTAACTATGGCTACACCTTC. Amino acid sequence: CSVDDSNYGYTF.

The gene calls are TRBV6-1 and TRBJ1-5, with D unresolved. Between the trimmed V and J ends, which lost 5 bases and 9 bases, there was a span of 20 bases. The CDR3 has 15 amino acids. Germline CDR1 is MNHNS and CDR2 is SASEGT. The CDR3 reads CASSYSRAGVGPQHF. Here the CDR3 DNA reads TGTGCCAGCAGTTACTCGAGGGCGGGCGTGGGGCCCCAGCATTTT.

This clonotype occurred a few times. The CDR3, as DNA: TGCAGTGCTAGCGGGGCACCCAATCAGCCCCAGCATTTT. Its protein product is CSASGAPNQPQHF. The chain uses TRBV20-1 and TRBJ1-5; tentative D call: TRBD1 (5 bases). Germline CDR1 DFQATT, CDR2 SNEGSKA (reference sequence). The CDR3 length is 13 residues. Trimming cost V 3 bases and J 3 bases, with 9 bases left between them.

Only a few counts were recorded for this clonotype. The genes are TRBV9 and TRBJ2-5; maybe TRBD2 (7 bases). V was clipped by 5 bases and J by 1 base, with 12 bases between them. The CDR3 is 14 amino acids. Germline values: CDR1 SGDLS, CDR2 YYNGEE. The CDR3 reads CASSEGGGQETQYF. The CDR3, as DNA: TGTGCCAGCAGTGAGGGGGGGGGCCAAGAGACCCAGTACTTC.

The chain uses TRBV29-1 and TRBJ2-7; perhaps D is TRBD1 or TRBD2 (5 bases each). Trimming removed 2 bases at V and 5 bases at J, with 7 bases between. CDR3 length: 11 amino acids. Germline V gene lookup returns CDR1 SQVTM and CDR2 ANQGSEA. The CDR3 loop reads CSVEWDHEQYF. CDR3 DNA: TGCAGCGTTGAATGGGACCACGAGCAGTACTTC.

Details on this clonotype: One junction end disagrees with the germline gene, perhaps due to a read error. The chain couples TRBV9 to TRBJ1-1; a weak D match, TRBD1 (5 bases). This CDR3 is built from 15 residues. The germline V gene encodes CDR1 SGDLS and CDR2 YYNGEE. CDR3 in amino acids: CAGSPWGVGVTEAFF. DNA for the CDR3: TGTGCCGGCAGCCCGTGGGGGGTTGGGGTCACTGAAGCTTTCTTT. Combining the CDR3 with reference TRBV9 and TRBJ1-1 gives the whole variable domain DSGVTQTPKHLITATGQRVTLRCSPRSGDLSVYWYQQSLDQGLQFLIQYYNGEERAKGNILERFSAQQFPDLHSELNLSSLELGDSALYFCAGSPWGVGVTEAFFGQGTRLTVV.

The chain has TRBV4-1 and TRBJ2-7; maybe TRBD2 (6 bases). Germline V gene lookup returns CDR1 MGHRA and CDR2 YSYEKL. V shed 1 base and J shed 5 bases, with 9 bases lying between them. The CDR3 sequence is 13 residues long. CDR3 in DNA: TGCGCCAGCAGCCAAGCGGGGGTGAACGAGCAGTACTTC. This codes for CASSQAGVNEQYF.

This rearrangement joins TRBV9 to TRBJ2-7; TRBD2 might be the D (7 bases). CDR3 length equals 13 residues. V shed 7 bases and J shed 0 bases, with 11 bases lying between them. Germline V gives CDR1 SGDLS, CDR2 YYNGEE. The CDR3 bases are TGTGCCAGCTCGGGGGGCCACTCCTACGAGCAGTACTTC. As protein: CASSGGHSYEQYF.

J is TRBJ2-5 and V is TRBV7-9; 13 nucleotides line up with TRBD2. Per the germline V gene, CDR1 is SEHNR and CDR2 is FQNEAQ (reference sequence). This CDR3 spans 17 amino acids. The V and J ends lost 0 bases and 5 bases, in that order; junction bases with no gene match: 6. CDR3 bases: TGTGCCAGCAGCTTAGCCGGGACTAGCGGGATATATGAGACCCAGTACTTC. As protein: CASSLAGTSGIYETQYF.

The CDR3 loop is CASSLAPGGNTGELFF. In DNA form, the CDR3 reads TGTGCCAGCAGCTTGGCTCCAGGGGGAAACACCGGGGAGCTGTTTTTT. The gene calls are TRBV7-6 and TRBJ2-2, with 7 bases matching TRBD1. Germline loops: CDR1 SGHVS, CDR2 FNYEAQ. V trimming: 3 bases; J trimming: 2 bases; junction bases outside the gene matches: 6. The CDR3 extends over 16 amino acids.

This chain uses TRBV7-9 with TRBJ2-6; D may be TRBD1 (5 bases). The CDR3 runs 15 residues. V dropped 3 bases and J dropped 4 bases, with 10 bases sitting between them. From germline, CDR1 is SEHNR and CDR2 FQNEAQ (reference sequence). CDR3 bases: TGTGCCAGCAGCTTCAGGGTAGGGGGGGCCAACGTCCTGACTTTC. Translating it yields CASSFRVGGANVLTF.